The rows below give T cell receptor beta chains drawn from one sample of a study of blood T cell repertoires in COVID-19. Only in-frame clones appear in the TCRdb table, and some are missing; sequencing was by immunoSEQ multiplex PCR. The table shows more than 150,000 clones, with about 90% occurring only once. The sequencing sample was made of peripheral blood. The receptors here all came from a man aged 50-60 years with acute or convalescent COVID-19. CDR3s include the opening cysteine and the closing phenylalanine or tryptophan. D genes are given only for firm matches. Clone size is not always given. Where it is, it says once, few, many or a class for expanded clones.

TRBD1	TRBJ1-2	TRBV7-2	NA	TGTGCCAGCAGCTCCGGACAGGGGGCTAATGGCTACACCTTC	CASSSGQGANGYTF
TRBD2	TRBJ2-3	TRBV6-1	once	TGTGCCAGCAGTGGCGGGACTAGCGGGAGTGGCGGAACAGATACGCAGTATTTT	CASSGGTSGSGGTDTQYF
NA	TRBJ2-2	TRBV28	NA	TGTGCCAGCAGTTTACTTCGAGGGTTCGCCGGGGAGCTGTTTTTT	CASSLLRGFAGELFF
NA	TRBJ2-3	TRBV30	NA	TGTGCCTGGAAAGCGGCTCCCACAGATACGCAGTATTTT	CAWKAAPTDTQYF
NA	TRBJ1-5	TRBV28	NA	TGTGCCAGCCGGGAGCCGGGACGGACCAATCAGCCCCAGCATTTT	CASREPGRTNQPQHF
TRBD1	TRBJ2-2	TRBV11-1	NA	TGTGCCAGCAGCCTACAGGGGCCCACCGGGGAGCTGTTTTTT	CASSLQGPTGELFF
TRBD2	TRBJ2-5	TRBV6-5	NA	TGTGCCAGCAGCCAGGGACTAGCGGGAGAGACCCAGTACTTC	CASSQGLAGETQYF
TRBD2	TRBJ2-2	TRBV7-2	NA	TGTGCCAGCAGCCCCCGACTAGCGGGGGGGCAGACCGGGGAGCTGTTTTTT	CASSPRLAGGQTGELFF
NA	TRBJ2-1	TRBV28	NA	TGTGCCAGCAGTCGTGGCCGCTACAATGAGCAGTTCTTC	CASSRGRYNEQFF
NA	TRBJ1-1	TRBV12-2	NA	TGTGCAAGTCGCCCCCGGACCCACAGGTGGACTGAAGCTTTCTTT	CASRPRTHRWTEAFF
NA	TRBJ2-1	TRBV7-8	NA	TGTGCCAGCAGCTTCTTTTCGGGAATCTTATACAATGAGCAGTTCTTC	CASSFFSGILYNEQFF
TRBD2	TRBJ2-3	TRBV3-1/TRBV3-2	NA	TGTGCCAGCAGCCAAGGACTAGCGGGAGGTGCGCAGTATTTT	CASSQGLAGGAQYF
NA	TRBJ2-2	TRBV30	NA	TGTGCCTGGAGTTCAGGGGCCGGAACCGGGGAGCTGTTTTTT	CAWSSGAGTGELFF
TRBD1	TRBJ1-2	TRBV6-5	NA	TGTGCCAGCAGTTACTCGGGACAGGGAACCTATGGCTACACCTTC	CASSYSGQGTYGYTF
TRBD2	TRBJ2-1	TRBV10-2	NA	TGCGCCAGCAGTGAGATGGTAGCGGGAGACCGCTCCTACAATGAGCAGTTCTTC	CASSEMVAGDRSYNEQFF
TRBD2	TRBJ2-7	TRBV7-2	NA	TGTGCCAGCAGCGGTGCGGGTGTGTTAGCGGGAGCCTACGAGCAGTACTTC	CASSGAGVLAGAYEQYF
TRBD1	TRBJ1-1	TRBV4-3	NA	TGCGCCAGCAGCCAATTGGGGGACAGGCAGAACACTGAAGCTTTCTTT	CASSQLGDRQNTEAFF
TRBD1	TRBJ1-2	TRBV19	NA	TGTGCCAGTAGTCGTACAGGGGAAGAGGTCTATGGCTACACCTTC	CASSRTGEEVYGYTF
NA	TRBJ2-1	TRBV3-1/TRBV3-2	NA	TGTGCCAGCGGGGGGAGTGTTGAGCAGTTCTTC	CASGGSVEQFF
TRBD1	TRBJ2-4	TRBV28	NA	TGTGCCAGCAGTCGGGACAGGGATCTGAACATTCAGTACTTC	CASSRDRDLNIQYF
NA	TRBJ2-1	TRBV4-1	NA	TGCGCCAGCAGCCAAGATAGAGGCAGGGCCTACAATGAGCAGTTCTTC	CASSQDRGRAYNEQFF
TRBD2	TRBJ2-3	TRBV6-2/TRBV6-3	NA	TGTGCCAGCAGCGGACTAGGGCCAATAGATACGCAGTATTTT	CASSGLGPIDTQYF
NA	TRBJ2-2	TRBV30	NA	TGTGCCTGGAGTGTACGATCAGGCCCTTCTAACACCGGGGAGCTGTTTTTT	CAWSVRSGPSNTGELFF
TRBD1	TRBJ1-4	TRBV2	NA	TGTGCCAGCGGGACAGGGAGGAGGGAAAAACTGTTTTTT	CASGTGRREKLFF
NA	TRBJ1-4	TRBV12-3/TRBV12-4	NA	TGTGCCAGCAGTTTATATAGGGGTGAAAAACTGTTTTTT	CASSLYRGEKLFF
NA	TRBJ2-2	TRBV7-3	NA	TGTGCCAGCAGCCTACGCCCAGGGGGGCGTGGGGAGCTGTTTTTT	CASSLRPGGRGELFF